Below, 19 T cell receptor beta chains from the same sample are listed, as sequenced in a study of blood T cell repertoires in COVID-19. Generated by immunoSEQ multiplex PCR, the TCRdb table keeps only in-frame clones and is missing some. The sample lists just under 85,000 clones, about 87% occurring once. The sequenced material came from peripheral blood. Every receptor here comes from a man at least 80 years old with active or convalescent COVID-19.

V usage is TRBV5-1 and J usage is TRBJ1-3; D is undetermined. The CDR3 is made up of 16 amino acids. Germline CDR1 SGHRS, CDR2 YFSETQ. Deletions cut 1 base from V and 2 bases from J, with 13 bases between. The CDR3 sequence is CASSLTGSDAGNTIYF. DNA of the CDR3: TGCGCCAGCAGCTTGACGGGGTCAGATGCTGGAAACACCATATATTTT. The full variable domain, rest sourced from reference TRBV5-1 and TRBJ1-3, is KAGVTQTPRYLIKTRGQQVTLSCSPISGHRSVSWYQQTPGQGLQFLFEYFSETQRNKGNFPGRFSGRQFSNSRSEMNVSTLELGDSALYLCASSLTGSDAGNTIYFGEGSWLTVV.

The chain combines TRBV5-8 with TRBJ1-2; no reliable D call. Germline CDR1 and CDR2: SGHTS and YDEGEE. The CDR3 covers 15 residues. V dropped 0 bases and J dropped 5 bases, with 14 bases sitting between them. This CDR3 is CASSLAVRIEYGYTF. For the CDR3, the DNA is TGTGCCAGCAGCTTGGCTGTCAGGATTGAATATGGCTACACCTTC.

This clone was detected only once. V is TRBV7-9 and J is TRBJ2-3; the match to TRBD2 covers 9 bases. The CDR3 length is 17 residues. V was clipped by 3 bases and J by 3 bases; unmatched bases: 10. Germline CDR1 reads SEHNR; CDR2 reads FQNEAQ (reference sequence). CDR3 residues: CASSFRSGSFRTDTQYF. The CDR3 DNA follows: TGTGCCAGCAGCTTTCGTAGCGGGAGTTTCAGGACAGATACGCAGTATTTT.

The chain combines TRBV11-2 with TRBJ2-1; TRBD2 agrees at 7 bases. The CDR3 spans 15 residues. Looked up from germline, CDR1 is SGHAT and CDR2 is FQNNGV. V lost 0 bases to trimming and J lost 10 bases; unmatched junction nucleotides: 9. The CDR3 loop is CASSLDQVGRYEQFF. The CDR3 coding sequence is TGTGCCAGCAGCTTAGATCAGGTCGGGAGGTACGAGCAGTTCTTC. Supplemented by reference TRBV11-2 and TRBJ2-1, the full variable domain reads EAGVAQSPRYKIIEKRQSVAFWCNPISGHATLYWYQQILGQGPKLLIQFQNNGVVDDSQLPKDRFSAERLKGVDSTLKIQPAKLEDSAVYLCASSLDQVGRYEQFFGPGTRLTVL.

This chain connects TRBV5-6 to TRBJ2-5; no reliable D call. Germline V gene lookup returns CDR1 SGHDT and CDR2 YYEEEE. V gave up 4 bases and J gave up 4 bases, with 14 bases separating them. There are 14 residues in the CDR3. CDR3 in DNA: TGTGCCAGCAGCCCACTTTTGAGTCCAGAGACCCAGTACTTC. Amino acids: CASSPLLSPETQYF.

V gene TRBV5-1 combines with J gene TRBJ2-3; 7 bases agree with TRBD2. Germline V gene data show CDR1 as SGHRS and CDR2 as YFSETQ. The CDR3 runs to 15 residues. J gave up 4 bases and V 0 bases, and 5 bases lay outside the gene matches. The CDR3 bases are TGCGCCAGCAGCTTGGGCCTAGCGGAGGCAGATACGCAGTATTTT. Protein sequence: CASSLGLAEADTQYF.

The table lists this clone with a few counts. The J gene is TRBJ1-5, the V gene TRBV24-1; D may be TRBD1 (6 bases). Germline V gene sequence: CDR1 KGHDR, CDR2 SFDVKD. This CDR3 contains 14 residues. V was pared by 3 bases and J by 7 bases, with 12 bases between. This chain's CDR3 is CATSDMGARQPQHF. CDR3 DNA sequence: TGTGCCACCAGTGATATGGGGGCACGGCAGCCCCAGCATTTT.

The chain recombines TRBV5-4 with TRBJ2-3, with D hard to call. The CDR3 is made up of 14 amino acids. CDR1 SGHNT and CDR2 YYREEE come from the germline V gene (reference sequence). V lost 0 bases, J lost 2 bases, and 7 bases lay in between. The DNA of the CDR3 is TGTGCCAGCAGCTTGGGAGTCTCCACAGATACGCAGTATTTT. Protein product: CASSLGVSTDTQYF. The full variable domain, its missing parts supplied by reference TRBV5-4 and TRBJ2-3, is ETGVTQSPTHLIKTRGQQVTLRCSSQSGHNTVSWYQQALGQGPQFIFQYYREEENGRGNFPPRFSGLQFPNYSSELNVNALELDDSALYLCASSLGVSTDTQYFGPGTRLTVL.

This sequence joins TRBV28 and TRBJ1-1; 9 bases align to TRBD1. The CDR3 covers 15 residues. V lost 5 bases, J lost 4 bases, and 8 bases stayed unmatched. Germline V gene sequence: CDR1 MDHEN, CDR2 SYDVKM. The CDR3 nucleotides read TGTGCCAGCAGTGCCCAACAGGGGGCGCCCACTGAAGCTTTCTTT. It codes for CASSAQQGAPTEAFF.

The chain joins TRBV3-1 (or the pseudogene TRBV3-2) to TRBJ2-3, with 8 nucleotides matching TRBD2. V shed 4 bases, J shed 2 bases, and the junction held 8 bases outside the gene matches. This CDR3 spans 16 amino acids. Germline lookup yields CDR1 LGHDT and CDR2 YNNKEL (reference sequence). In DNA, the CDR3 is TGTGCCAGCAGCCCCCAAGCGGGGGAGTACACAGATACGCAGTATTTT. This encodes CASSPQAGEYTDTQYF.

The chain has TRBV28 and TRBJ1-2, with TRBD1 as a possible D gene (5 bases). V was cut by 3 bases and J by 8 bases, with 10 bases left in between. The germline V gene encodes CDR1 MDHEN and CDR2 SYDVKM. The CDR3 has 12 residues. Here the CDR3 DNA reads TGTGCCAGCAGTTTGGGGGGAGTGGGCTACACCTTC. This encodes CASSLGGVGYTF.

The chain is built from TRBV30 and TRBJ2-1; TRBD2 matches at 10 bases. The ends lost 1 base at V and 7 bases at J; junction bases unmatched: 4. The germline gives CDR1 GTSNPN, CDR2 SVGIG (reference sequence). This CDR3 contains 14 residues. Here the CDR3 reads CAWSGLAGSNEQFF. CDR3 sequence (DNA): TGTGCCTGGAGTGGACTAGCGGGCTCTAATGAGCAGTTCTTC.

This rearrangement joins TRBV4-2 to TRBJ1-2; 12 nucleotides match TRBD1. The CDR3 loop spans 17 amino acids. Germline CDR1 and CDR2: LGHNA and YNFKEQ. The trim removed 4 bases at V and 8 bases at J, leaving 14 bases unmatched. The CDR3 region is CASSLEGSGTGGKGYTF. CDR3 coding DNA: TGTGCCAGCAGCCTCGAAGGGAGCGGGACAGGGGGCAAAGGCTACACCTTC.

This chain links TRBV5-6 with TRBJ2-7; unclear D gene. Germline CDR1 reads SGHDT; CDR2 reads YYEEEE. The CDR3 sequence is 14 residues long. The V end lost 7 bases, the J end lost 7 bases, and 21 bases lay between the germline ends. The CDR3 DNA follows: TGTGCCAGCTCGTCGCCGAACAACCCACCTGAGCAGTACGTC. Protein sequence: CASSSPNNPPEQYV.

V and J are TRBV27 and TRBJ2-2, with a weak D call TRBD2 (5 bases). CDR3 length equals 16 residues. Trimming took 3 bases from V and 6 from J, leaving 17 bases between them. Germline V CDR1 and CDR2: MNHEY, SMNVEV (reference sequence). The CDR3 loop is CASSFDVTSFSGELFF. In DNA form, the CDR3 reads TGTGCCAGCAGTTTTGACGTCACTAGTTTCTCCGGGGAGCTGTTTTTT.

This chain connects TRBV4-1 to TRBJ2-1; TRBD1 aligns across 8 bases. This CDR3 has 16 residues. The junction had 12 bases not matched to a gene; V was cut back by 4 bases and J by 7 bases. Germline V gives CDR1 MGHRA, CDR2 YSYEKL. CDR3 region: CASSPPDRVEKNEQFF. In DNA form, the CDR3 reads TGCGCCAGCAGCCCCCCGGACAGGGTAGAGAAGAATGAGCAGTTCTTC.

The V call is TRBV28, the J call TRBJ1-2; D unclear. The CDR3 spans 14 residues. Trimming stripped 5 bases from V and 4 bases from J, with 14 bases between. Germline CDR1 is MDHEN and CDR2 is SYDVKM. Written as DNA, the CDR3 is TGTGCCAGCAGTGCCTCCGTAGTGCCCTATGGCTACACCTTC. Its translation: CASSASVVPYGYTF.

Of note for this clone: This specimen includes other DNA sequences encoding the same CDR3. The rearrangement joins TRBV5-1 to TRBJ1-2, with 8 bases fitting TRBD1. The length of the CDR3 is 14 residues. Trimming removed 2 bases from V and 4 bases from J; junction bases left unmatched: 4. Germline values: CDR1 SGHRS, CDR2 YFSETQ. The CDR3 region is CASSLTGGSYGYTF. The CDR3 DNA reads TGCGCCAGCAGCTTAACAGGGGGATCCTATGGCTACACCTTC.

The V and J genes are TRBV2 and TRBJ2-3; 9 bases agree with TRBD1. Trimming removed 2 bases from V and 2 bases from J; junction bases left unmatched: 2. This CDR3 is 15 amino acids long. Germline-derived CDR1 and CDR2 are SNHLY and FYNNEI. DNA for the CDR3: TGTGCCAGCAGTGAAAGGACAGGGGACACAGATACGCAGTATTTT. This codes for CASSERTGDTDTQYF.